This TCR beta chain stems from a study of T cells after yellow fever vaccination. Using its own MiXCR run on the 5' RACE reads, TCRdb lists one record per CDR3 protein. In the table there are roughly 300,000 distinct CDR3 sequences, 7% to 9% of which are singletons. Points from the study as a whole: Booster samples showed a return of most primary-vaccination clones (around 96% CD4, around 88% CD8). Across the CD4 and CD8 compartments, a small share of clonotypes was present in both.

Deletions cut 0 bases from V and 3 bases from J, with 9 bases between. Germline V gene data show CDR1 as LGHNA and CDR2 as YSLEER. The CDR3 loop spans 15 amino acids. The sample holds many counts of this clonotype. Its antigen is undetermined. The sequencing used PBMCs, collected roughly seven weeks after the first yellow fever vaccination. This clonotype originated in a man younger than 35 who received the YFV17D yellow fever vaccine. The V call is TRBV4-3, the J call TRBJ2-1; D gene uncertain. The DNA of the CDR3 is TGCGCCAGCAGCCAAGATCAGAACAGCTACAATGAGCAGTTCTTC. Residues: CASSQDQNSYNEQFF.